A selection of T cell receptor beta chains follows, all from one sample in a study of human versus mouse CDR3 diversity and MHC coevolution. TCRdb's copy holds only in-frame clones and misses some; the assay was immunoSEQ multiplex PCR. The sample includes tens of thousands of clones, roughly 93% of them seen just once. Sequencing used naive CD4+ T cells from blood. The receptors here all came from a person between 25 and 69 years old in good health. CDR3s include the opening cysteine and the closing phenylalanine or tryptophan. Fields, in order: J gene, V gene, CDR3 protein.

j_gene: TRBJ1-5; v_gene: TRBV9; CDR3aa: CASSLTGRWDQPQHF
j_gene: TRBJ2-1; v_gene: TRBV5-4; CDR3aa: CASSGVPGVSYNEQFF
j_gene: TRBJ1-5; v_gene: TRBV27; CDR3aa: CASRGREGQPQHF
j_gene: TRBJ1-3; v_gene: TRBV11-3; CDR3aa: CASSSGVGNTIYF
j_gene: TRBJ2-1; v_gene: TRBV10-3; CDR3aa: CAISESQGAGTYNEQFF
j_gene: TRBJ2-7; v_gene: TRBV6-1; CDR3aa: CASSEGRGQLYEQYF
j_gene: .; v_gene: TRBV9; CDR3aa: CASSVGREYEQYF
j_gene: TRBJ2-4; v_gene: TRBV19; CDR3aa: CASSIGSGSSKNIQYF
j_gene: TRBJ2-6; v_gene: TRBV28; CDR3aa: CASSLSRSGANVLTF
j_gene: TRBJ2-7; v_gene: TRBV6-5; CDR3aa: CASRPGLAGDYEQYF
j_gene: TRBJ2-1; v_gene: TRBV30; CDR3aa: CAWSESGLSSEQFF
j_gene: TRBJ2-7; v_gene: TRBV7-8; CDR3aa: CASSLAGQGYEQYF
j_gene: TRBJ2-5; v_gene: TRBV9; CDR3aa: CASSGDRAHGETQYF
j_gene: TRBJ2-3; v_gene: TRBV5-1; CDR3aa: CASSLRGLRGDTQYF
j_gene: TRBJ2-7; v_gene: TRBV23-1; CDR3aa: CASRPIAGESYEQYF
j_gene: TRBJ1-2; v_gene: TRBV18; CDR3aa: CASSPLGPPGLQYGYTF
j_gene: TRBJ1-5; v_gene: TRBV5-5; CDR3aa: CASSFGRNQPQHF
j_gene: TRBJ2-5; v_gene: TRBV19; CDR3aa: CASSLAGITQETQYF
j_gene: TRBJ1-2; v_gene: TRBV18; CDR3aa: CASSPMEGPYGYTF
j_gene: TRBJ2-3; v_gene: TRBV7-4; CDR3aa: CASSLSPGHTDTQYF
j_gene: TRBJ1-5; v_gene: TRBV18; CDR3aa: CASSQLGGQPQHF
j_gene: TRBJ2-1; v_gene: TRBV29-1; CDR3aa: CTGGTVVYNEQFF
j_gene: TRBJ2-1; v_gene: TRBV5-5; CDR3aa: CASSLTLSGGGLSSYNEQFF
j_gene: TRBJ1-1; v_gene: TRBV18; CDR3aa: CASSPLGGSTEAFF
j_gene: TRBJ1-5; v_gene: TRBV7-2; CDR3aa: CASSLAPDQPQHF
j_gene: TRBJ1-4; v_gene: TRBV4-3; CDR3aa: CASSQRSGGSEKLFF
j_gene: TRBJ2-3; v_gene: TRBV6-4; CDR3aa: CASSQQSSSTDTQYF
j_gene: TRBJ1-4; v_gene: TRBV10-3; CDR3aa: CAISESRTNEKLFF
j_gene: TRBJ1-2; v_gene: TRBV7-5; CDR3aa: CARSPQGESRGYTF
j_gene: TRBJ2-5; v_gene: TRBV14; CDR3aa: CASSQGGQGQETQYF
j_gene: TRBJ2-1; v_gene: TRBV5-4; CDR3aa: CASSLRTSGGGQFF
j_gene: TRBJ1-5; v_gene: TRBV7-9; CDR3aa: CASSAVNQPQHF
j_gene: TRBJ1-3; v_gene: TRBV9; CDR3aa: CASSVAEQGTGNTIYF
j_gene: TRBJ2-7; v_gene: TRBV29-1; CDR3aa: CSVEGTGTAPYEQYF
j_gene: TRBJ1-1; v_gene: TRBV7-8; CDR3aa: CASSLGGQGLGEAFF
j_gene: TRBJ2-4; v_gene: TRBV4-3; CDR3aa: CASSQDFLAGGPRNIQYF
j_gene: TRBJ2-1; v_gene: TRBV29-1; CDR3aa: CSVAPGQANEQFF
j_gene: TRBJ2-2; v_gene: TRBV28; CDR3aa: CASSVPRAGLGELFF